This T cell receptor (beta chain) was obtained from a study of shared clonotypes between healthy human individuals. Findings of the study overall: Researchers found naive subsets generally carried larger estimated richness than memory subsets.

The V gene's germline CDR1 is SGHTA and CDR2 FQGNSA. The J segment lost 3 bases and the V segment lost 2 bases, leaving 4 bases of the junction unmatched. The CDR3 has 15 residues. For this clone: Its matching antigen is unknown.

Deep-level assay runs were performed. The genomic DNA of each subset was split evenly across several immunoSEQ plates. Sequenced by immunoSEQ multiplex PCR; TCRdb stores in-frame clones only, minus some. Of approximately 2.5 million clones in the sample, over 85% were seen once. This receptor was obtained from a man aged 18-30 years in good health. Sequenced material: naive CD4+ T cells sorted from blood. Specified subset: CD45RA+ positively selected. The rearrangement uses TRBV7-2 and TRBJ2-7, with TRBD1 identical over 10 bases. The CDR3: CASSLWDRGGYEQYF. The CDR3 bases are TGTGCCAGCAGCTTATGGGACAGGGGAGGCTACGAGCAGTACTTC.